What follows are 5 T cell receptor beta chains derived from one specimen sequenced in a study of blood T cells in healthy people across ages. The authors ran a second PCR of about 6 to 12 cycles using a sample-barcoded 5' primer and a J-beta primer mix. TCRdb re-derived calls from the 5' RACE reads in MiXCR, one entry per CDR3 protein. The sample yields about 1 million distinct CDR3 sequences, under 55% seen once. What was sequenced was blood. The receptors shown here come from a woman aged 55-69 years in good health.

The CDR3 DNA sequence: TGTGCCAGCAGCCGCACCGGACAGAACTATGGCTACACCTTC. Amino acid sequence: CASSRTGQNYGYTF. The chain combines TRBV11-2 with TRBJ1-2, with D possibly matching TRBD1 (6 bases). The V gene lost 5 bases and the J gene lost 2 bases, with 12 bases spanning the gap. Germline CDR1 reads SGHAT; CDR2 reads FQNNGV. The CDR3 spans 14 residues.

A few counts support this clonotype. This chain links TRBV12-3 or TRBV12-4 with TRBJ2-6, with 9 positions matching TRBD1. The CDR3 totals 19 residues. V trimming: 3 bases; J trimming: 0 bases; junction bases outside the gene matches: 9. The chain's CDR3 is CASSFGTGFPSSGANVLTF. CDR3 nucleotides: TGTGCCAGCAGTTTCGGGACAGGGTTTCCGAGCTCTGGGGCCAACGTCCTGACTTTC.

The chain is built from TRBV9 and TRBJ2-1; D is unclear. CDR1 is SGDLS, CDR2 YYNGEE, per germline. This CDR3 is 16 amino acids long. V lost 0 bases to trimming and J lost 8 bases, with 18 bases between them. CDR3 nucleotides: TGTGCCAGCAGCGTAGGTGGCCCATCAGAACCGGATGAGCAGTTCTTC. It specifies CASSVGGPSEPDEQFF.

This chain connects TRBV25-1 to TRBJ2-1; 12 positions agree with TRBD2. From germline, CDR1 is MGHDK and CDR2 SYGVNS. There are 15 residues in the CDR3. CDR3 bases: TGTACCATACACACTAGCGGGAGGTTCGACAATGAGCAGTTCTTC. This sequence encodes CTIHTSGRFDNEQFF.

The table lists this clonotype with a few counts. A read error is possible here, since a much larger clone lies one base away. J is TRBJ2-3 and V is TRBV7-2; TRBD2 matches 8 bases. CDR3 length equals 14 residues. Germline CDR1 reads SGHTA; CDR2 reads FQGNSA. Here the CDR3 reads CASSVASGPDTQYF. CDR3 nucleotides: TGTGCCAGCAGCGTAGCTAGCGGGCCAGATACGCAGTATTTT.